These T cell receptor beta chains were read from a single sample in a study of blood T cell repertoires in COVID-19. Clones were read by immunoSEQ multiplex PCR, and TCRdb kept only the in-frame ones, dropping some. The sample has 180,000 or so clones, 84% seen once. Sample: peripheral blood. All receptors derive from a human donor with acute or convalescent COVID-19. The donor label of this sample is uncertain. Both conserved end residues are part of each CDR3. A D gene is named only where the DNA matches it firmly. The size entry is marked missing in some rows and otherwise reads once, few, many or a size class.

d_call,j_call,clone_size,v_call,cdr3_length,cdr3_aa,cdr3_nt
NA,TRBJ1-1,few,TRBV10-3,15,CAISETTGLNTEAFF,TGTGCCATCAGTGAGACCACAGGGCTGAACACTGAAGCTTTCTTT
TRBD1,TRBJ1-2,NA,TRBV28,15,CASIFSGTGSYGYTF,TGTGCCAGCATTTTCTCCGGGACAGGGTCCTATGGCTACACCTTC
NA,TRBJ1-6,NA,TRBV6-5,13,CASSRTENSPLHF,TGTGCCAGCAGTCGGACAGAAAACTCACCCCTCCACTTT
NA,TRBJ2-1,NA,TRBV9,13,CASSPDSYNEQFF,TGTGCCAGCAGCCCCGACAGTTACAATGAGCAGTTCTTC
NA,TRBJ2-1,NA,TRBV4-1,16,CASSHPGSGVRDEQFF,TGCGCCAGCAGCCACCCCGGGTCGGGGGTTCGGGATGAGCAGTTCTTC
NA,TRBJ1-2,once,TRBV4-1,16,CASSQDQKWAEVGYTF,TGCGCCAGCAGCCAAGATCAGAAATGGGCGGAGGTTGGCTACACCTTC
TRBD2,TRBJ2-7,NA,TRBV11-1,13,CASSSGRGYEQYF,TGTGCCAGCAGCTCCGGGAGGGGCTACGAGCAGTACTTC
TRBD2,TRBJ2-1,NA,TRBV30,14,CASYSSGSYNEQFF,TGTGCCTCCTATTCTAGCGGGAGTTACAATGAGCAGTTCTTC
NA,TRBJ1-2,NA,TRBV3-1/TRBV3-2,13,CASSQDGRQAHTF,TGTGCCAGCAGCCAAGATGGTCGGCAGGCGCACACCTTC
TRBD1,TRBJ1-2,NA,TRBV7-9,16,CASSLLMGQGNYGYTF,TGTGCCAGCAGCTTATTAATGGGACAGGGAAACTATGGCTACACCTTC
NA,TRBJ2-5,NA,TRBV5-6,13,CASSLRTRETQYF,TGTGCCAGCAGCTTACGGACACGAGAGACCCAGTACTTC
TRBD1,TRBJ1-1,NA,TRBV3-1/TRBV3-2,15,CASSQTGDMNTEAFF,TGTGCCAGCAGCCAAACAGGGGATATGAACACTGAAGCTTTCTTT
NA,TRBJ2-1,NA,TRBV7-8,15,CASSPSGTSYNEQFF,TGTGCCAGCAGCCCGTCGGGAACCTCCTACAATGAGCAGTTCTTC
NA,TRBJ2-7,NA,TRBV6-5,13,CASKRSRDYEQYF,TGTGCCAGCAAGAGAAGCAGGGACTACGAGCAGTACTTC
NA,TRBJ1-1,few,TRBV30,15,CAWSSVGGLNTEAFF,TGTGCCTGGAGTTCTGTGGGGGGGTTGAACACTGAAGCTTTCTTT
NA,TRBJ1-6,NA,TRBV3-1/TRBV3-2,12,CASSQEASPLHF,TGTGCCAGCAGCCAAGAAGCGTCACCCCTCCACTTT
NA,TRBJ2-3,NA,TRBV6-5,13,CASSPSRTDTQYF,TGTGCCAGCAGTCCCTCTCGCACAGATACGCAGTATTTT
NA,TRBJ1-2,NA,TRBV19,14,CASSIDTRPYGYTF,TGTGCCAGTAGTATCGACACCAGGCCTTATGGCTACACCTTC
NA,TRBJ2-7,NA,TRBV30,13,CACHQLGSGEQYF,TGTGCCTGCCATCAGCTGGGGTCGGGGGAGCAGTACTTC
TRBD1,TRBJ1-2,NA,TRBV29-1,13,CSVDGQGAYGYTF,TGCAGCGTAGACGGACAGGGGGCATATGGCTACACCTTC
TRBD2,TRBJ2-1,NA,TRBV11-1,16,CASSSRNRGSSDEQFF,TGTGCCAGCAGCTCGCGAAACCGCGGGAGTAGCGATGAGCAGTTCTTC
TRBD2,TRBJ2-2,few,TRBV3-1/TRBV3-2,16,CASSLSGARSTGELFF,TGTGCCAGCAGCCTTAGCGGGGCGCGCAGCACCGGGGAGCTGTTTTTT
TRBD1,TRBJ2-1,NA,TRBV2,15,CASSEGGGAYNEQFF,TGTGCCAGCAGTGAAGGAGGGGGCGCCTACAATGAGCAGTTCTTC
NA,TRBJ1-1,NA,TRBV6-6,12,CASSYVTEEAFF,TGTGCCAGCAGTTACGTGACAGAGGAAGCTTTCTTT
NA,TRBJ2-3,NA,TRBV29-1,13,CSVNSGGTDTQYF,TGCAGCGTCAACAGTGGTGGCACAGATACGCAGTATTTT